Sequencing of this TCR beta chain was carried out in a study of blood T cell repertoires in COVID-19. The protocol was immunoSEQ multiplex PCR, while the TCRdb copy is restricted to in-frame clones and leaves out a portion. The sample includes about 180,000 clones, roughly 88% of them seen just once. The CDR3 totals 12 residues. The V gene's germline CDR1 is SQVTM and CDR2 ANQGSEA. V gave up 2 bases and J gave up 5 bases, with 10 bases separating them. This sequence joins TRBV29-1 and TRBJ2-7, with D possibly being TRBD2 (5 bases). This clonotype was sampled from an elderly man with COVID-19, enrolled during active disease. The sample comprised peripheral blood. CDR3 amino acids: CSVEPRGDEQYF. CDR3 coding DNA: TGCAGCGTTGAACCCCGGGGTGACGAGCAGTACTTC.